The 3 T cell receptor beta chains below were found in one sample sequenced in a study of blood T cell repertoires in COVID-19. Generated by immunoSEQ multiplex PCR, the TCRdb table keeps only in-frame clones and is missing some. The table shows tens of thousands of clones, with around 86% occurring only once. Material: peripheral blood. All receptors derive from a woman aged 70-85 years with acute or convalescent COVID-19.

CDR3 amino acids: CASSYSYGRVEQFF. As DNA, the CDR3 is TGTGCCAGCAGTTACTCGTATGGCCGGGTAGAGCAGTTCTTC. This chain joins TRBV6-5 and TRBJ2-1; unclear D gene. CDR3 length: 14 residues. V lost 0 bases, J lost 10 bases, and 13 bases lay in between. Germline CDR1 MNHEY, CDR2 SVGAGI.

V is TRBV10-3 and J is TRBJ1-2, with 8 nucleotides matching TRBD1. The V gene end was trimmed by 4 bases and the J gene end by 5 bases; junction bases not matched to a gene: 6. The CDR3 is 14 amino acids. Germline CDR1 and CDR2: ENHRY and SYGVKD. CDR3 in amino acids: CAISGTGSFYGYTF. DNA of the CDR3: TGTGCCATCAGTGGGACAGGGTCTTTTTATGGCTACACCTTC.

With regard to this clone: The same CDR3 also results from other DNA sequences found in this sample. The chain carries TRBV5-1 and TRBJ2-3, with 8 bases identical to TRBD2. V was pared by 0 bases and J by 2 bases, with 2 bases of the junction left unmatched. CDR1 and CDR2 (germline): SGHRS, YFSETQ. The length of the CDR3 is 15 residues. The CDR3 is CASSLAGGSTDTQYF. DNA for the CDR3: TGCGCCAGCAGCTTGGCGGGGGGGTCCACAGATACGCAGTATTTT.